These T cell receptor beta chains were read from a single sample in a study of blood T cells in healthy people across ages. Each CDR3 protein gets one entry after TCRdb re-called the 5' RACE reads with MiXCR. The table shows 780,000 or so distinct CDR3 sequences, with about 53% occurring only once. Sequenced material: blood. Source of these receptors: a man older than 75 in good health. CDR3s include the opening cysteine and the closing phenylalanine or tryptophan. D genes are given only for firm matches. The size of a clone is reported for some rows only, either as once, few or many, or as a class for expanded clones.

J | size | D | V | CDR3 | DNA
TRBJ1-6 | - | - | TRBV18 | CASSPQALENSPLHF | TGTGCCAGCTCACCACAGGCTTTAGAGAATTCACCCCTCCACTTT
TRBJ2-3 | - | TRBD2 | TRBV7-2 | CASTSGGHRDEYF | TGTGCCAGCACCTCGGGGGGTCACAGAGACGAGTATTTT
TRBJ2-7 | few | - | TRBV5-1 | CASSRRTDRYEQYF | TGCGCCAGCAGCCGTCGGACAGATCGCTACGAGCAGTACTTC
TRBJ2-1 | few | TRBD2 | TRBV27 | CASLGRGYNEQFF | TGTGCCAGCCTAGGGAGGGGTTACAATGAGCAGTTCTTC
TRBJ2-5 | - | - | TRBV6-5 | CASSVSRGAQETQYF | TGTGCCAGCAGTGTCAGCAGGGGGGCCCAAGAGACCCAGTACTTC
TRBJ2-1 | few | - | TRBV29-1 | CSVGQGSSYNEQFF | TGCAGCGTTGGTCAGGGCAGCTCCTACAATGAGCAGTTCTTC
TRBJ2-1 | - | TRBD1 | TRBV2 | CAGRDRRIYNEQFF | TGTGCCGGCAGGGACAGACGAATTTACAATGAGCAGTTCTTC
TRBJ2-3 | - | TRBD2 | TRBV4-1 | CASSQEGRAGVRRYAYF | TGCGCCAGCAGCCAAGAAGGCCGGGCGGGAGTTCGCAGATACGCGTATTTT
TRBJ1-6 | - | TRBD1 | TRBV20-1 | CSATRDSNSPLHF | TGCAGTGCTACCCGGGACAGTAACTCACCCCTCCACTTT
TRBJ2-7 | few | TRBD1 | TRBV29-1 | CSVQEPGQTIVYEQYF | TGCAGCGTTCAAGAGCCGGGACAGACGATAGTCTACGAGCAGTACTTC
TRBJ2-3 | - | - | TRBV28 | CASSQQGSGDTQYF | TGTGCCAGCAGCCAGCAGGGAAGTGGAGATACGCAGTATTTT
TRBJ2-5 | few | - | TRBV12-3/TRBV12-4 | CASSFGPGYEQYF | -
TRBJ2-1 | few | TRBD1 | TRBV29-1 | CSVGTGVYNEQFF | TGCAGCGTTGGCACAGGGGTCTACAATGAGCAGTTCTTC
TRBJ1-2 | - | - | TRBV29-1 | CSDGSGYGYTF | TGCAGTGATGGAAGTGGCTATGGCTACACCTTC
TRBJ2-1 | - | TRBD2 | TRBV20-1 | CSANSGLAGGGERFF | TGCAGTGCCAACTCGGGACTAGCGGGAGGCGGGGAGCGGTTCTTC
TRBJ2-7 | - | - | TRBV28 | CASSPPGIGTYEQYF | TGTGCCAGCAGTCCGCCGGGCATCGGAACCTACGAGCAGTACTTC
TRBJ2-1 | - | TRBD2 | TRBV5-1 | CASSASGGFYNEQFF | TGCGCCAGCAGCGCTAGCGGGGGGTTCTACAATGAGCAGTTCTTC
TRBJ2-1 | few | - | TRBV20-1 | CSAWMYSGYNEQFF | TGCAGTGCTTGGATGTATAGCGGTTACAATGAGCAGTTCTTC
TRBJ1-5 | - | - | TRBV14 | CASSPTGDQPQHF | TGTGCCAGCAGCCCCACAGGAGATCAGCCCCAGCATTTT
TRBJ2-1 | many | TRBD2 | TRBV15 | CATSRDQAGGPAEQFF | TGTGCCACCAGCAGAGATCAGGCGGGAGGGCCCGCTGAGCAGTTCTTC
TRBJ2-1 | - | - | TRBV2 | CASSGWEAGLYNEQFF | TGTGCCAGCAGTGGATGGGAGGCTGGCCTCTACAATGAGCAGTTCTTC
TRBJ2-7 | - | - | TRBV6-5 | CASSDSRIVHEQYF | TGTGCCAGCAGTGACTCTCGCATAGTCCACGAGCAGTACTTC
TRBJ2-7 | - | - | TRBV4-2 | CASSQDRGAYEQYF | TGTGCCAGCAGCCAAGATCGAGGCGCCTACGAGCAGTACTTC
TRBJ2-7 | many | - | TRBV20-1 | CSGSRGSYEQYF | TGCAGTGGTTCCCGAGGGTCCTACGAGCAGTACTTC
TRBJ2-5 | once | TRBD2 | TRBV4-1 | CASSQVSGVEQYF | TGCGCCAGCAGCCAGGTTAGCGGGGTGGAGCAGTACTTC
TRBJ2-7 | - | - | TRBV6-6 | CASSPLRSGEQYF | TGTGCCAGCAGTCCACTTAGGTCTGGCGAGCAGTACTTC
TRBJ2-7 | - | - | TRBV12-3/TRBV12-4 | CASSPVWLGEQYF | TGTGCCAGCAGCCCAGTCTGGTTGGGCGAGCAGTACTTC
TRBJ2-1 | few | - | TRBV24-1 | CATSDWGGTEQFF | TGTGCCACCAGTGATTGGGGGGGCACTGAGCAGTTCTTC
TRBJ2-7 | - | - | TRBV6-1 | CASSVRDTTYEQYF | TGTGCCAGCAGTGTCCGGGACACAACCTACGAGCAGTACTTC